A single sample is the source of the 14 T cell receptor beta chains below, sequenced in a study of T-cell reconstitution after alpha-beta-depleted transplantation in children. The authors prepared the TCRbeta library with unique molecular identifiers. MiXCR, run by TCRdb on the PCR reads, gives a single entry per CDR3 protein. The table shows about 490,000 distinct CDR3 sequences, with 8% to 11% occurring only once. Specimen: PBMCs, collected before TCRalphabeta/CD19-depleted stem cell transplant. These receptor sequences come from a child younger than 10 with inherited bone marrow failure, due to receive a stem cell transplant.

This clonotype has just a few counts. V gene TRBV29-1 combines with J gene TRBJ2-5; the D is unclear. Germline CDR1 SQVTM, CDR2 ANQGSEA. V was trimmed by 5 bases and J by 2 bases, leaving 6 bases between them. The CDR3 extends over 11 amino acids. As DNA, the CDR3 is TGCAGCGTTCTACTTCAAGAGACCCAGTACTTC. As protein: CSVLLQETQYF.

This chain links TRBV27 with TRBJ2-3; a weak D match, TRBD1 (5 bases). The CDR3 is 15 residues long. CDR1 and CDR2 from the germline V gene are MNHEY and SMNVEV (reference sequence). V was shortened by 6 bases and J by 0 bases, with 13 bases between the two germline ends. The CDR3 sequence is CASSLLQGSTDTQYF. The DNA of the CDR3 is TGTGCCAGCAGCCTACTTCAGGGTAGCACAGATACGCAGTATTTT.

This clonotype was recorded at least ten times. The V call is TRBV28, the J call TRBJ2-2; TRBD2 agrees at 8 bases. The length of the CDR3 is 14 residues. Germline assignment: CDR1 MDHEN and CDR2 SYDVKM. V lost 4 bases, J lost 7 bases, and 5 bases stayed unmatched. DNA of the CDR3: TGTGCCAGCAGTTCCGGGACTAGACACGGGGAGCTGTTTTTT. It is translated as CASSSGTRHGELFF.

The chain employs TRBV19 and TRBJ2-7, with 7 nucleotides matching TRBD1. Germline values: CDR1 LNHDA, CDR2 SQIVND (reference sequence). The CDR3 is 15 amino acids. The V segment lost 4 bases and the J segment 0 bases; nucleotides outside the gene matches: 6. This CDR3 is CASSRYRDSSYEQYF. CDR3 in DNA: TGTGCCAGTAGTAGATACCGGGACAGCTCCTACGAGCAGTACTTC.

The sample holds many counts of this clonotype. The chain is built from TRBV7-2 and TRBJ2-3, with 9 bases that match TRBD2. From germline, CDR1 is SGHTA and CDR2 FQGNSA. With V trimmed by 7 bases and J by 5 bases, 7 bases remained unmatched. CDR3 length equals 14 residues. The DNA of the CDR3 is TGTGCCAGCATGGAGCGGGAGGAGCTAGATACGCAGTATTTT. This encodes CASMEREELDTQYF.

Note on this clonotype: A much larger clonotype is one base distant, so this may be a read error. This chain links TRBV9 with TRBJ2-1, with D uncertain. Germline CDR1 is SGDLS and CDR2 is YYNGEE. The CDR3 contains 12 residues. Trimming pared 3 bases from V and 8 bases from J, leaving 9 bases between. The CDR3: CASSGAADEQFF. The CDR3 nucleotides are TGTGCCAGCAGCGGAGCAGCCGATGAGCAGTTCTTC. The full variable domain, completed using reference TRBV9 and TRBJ2-1, is DSGVTQTPKHLITATGQRVTLRCSPRSGDLSVYWYQQSLDQGLQFLIQYYNGEERAKGNILERFSAQQFPDLHSELNLSSLELGDSALYFCASSGAADEQFFGPGTRLTVL.

This clonotype was counted only a few times. The chain combines TRBV2 with TRBJ2-5; TRBD1 is a possible D gene (5 bases). The germline V gene encodes CDR1 SNHLY and CDR2 FYNNEI. V was trimmed by 3 bases and J by 9 bases, leaving 20 bases between them. The CDR3 covers 15 residues. The CDR3 sequence is CASSDTWNFQGAQYF. In nucleotides, the CDR3 is TGTGCCAGCAGTGATACGTGGAACTTTCAAGGGGCCCAGTACTTC.

This clonotype occurred many times. The chain combines TRBV18 with TRBJ2-1; 7 nucleotides agree with TRBD2. The length of the CDR3 is 13 residues. With 8 bases clipped from V and 8 bases from J, the junction kept 9 bases outside the gene matches. In germline, CDR1 is KGHSH, CDR2 LQKENI. CDR3 loop: CASSPPAGDEQFF. CDR3 DNA sequence: TGTGCCAGCAGCCCCCCCGCGGGGGATGAGCAGTTCTTC.

This clonotype was observed many times. V and J are TRBV28 and TRBJ2-4, with 7 bases that match TRBD1. V lost 2 bases and J lost 14; bases outside the gene matches: 3. CDR1 and CDR2 (germline): MDHEN, SYDVKM. This CDR3 region has 11 residues. The CDR3 DNA follows: TGTGCCAGCAGTTTAGGGGGACAGAAGTACTTC. This translates into CASSLGGQKYF.

The table lists this clonotype with many counts. CDR3 coding DNA: TGCAGCGTTTGCACTAGCGGGATAGGCGAGCAGTACTTC. Encoded protein: CSVCTSGIGEQYF. This chain links TRBV29-1 with TRBJ2-7, with 10 bases aligning to TRBD2. The CDR3 spans 13 residues. CDR1 is SQVTM and CDR2 is ANQGSEA in the germline V gene. The V gene end was trimmed by 5 bases and the J gene end by 6 bases; junction bases not matched to a gene: 7.

This clonotype was picked up many times. The CDR3 nucleotides are TGTGCCAGCAGCCCAAGGAGACTAGCGGTAAACACCGGGGAGCTGTTTTTT. Protein product: CASSPRRLAVNTGELFF. The chain carries TRBV9 and TRBJ2-2, with TRBD2 matching 9 bases. J gave up 2 bases and V 4 bases, and 9 bases lay outside the gene matches. The V gene's germline CDR1 is SGDLS and CDR2 YYNGEE. The CDR3 extends over 17 amino acids.

In its sample, this clonotype was seen many times. The rearrangement joins TRBV2 to TRBJ1-2; maybe TRBD1 (5 bases). This CDR3 is built from 12 residues. Germline V gives CDR1 SNHLY, CDR2 FYNNEI. V gave up 5 bases and J gave up 8 bases, with 12 bases separating them. CDR3: CASSSRGEGYTF. The CDR3, as DNA: TGTGCCAGCAGTTCGAGGGGAGAGGGCTACACCTTC.

This clonotype was observed a handful of times. The chain recombines TRBV6-2 or TRBV6-3 with TRBJ1-1, with no clear D. The V and J ends lost 10 bases and 1 base respectively, with 13 bases between them. CDR1 and CDR2 (germline): MNHEY, SVGEGT. This CDR3 comprises 13 residues. The CDR3 bases are TGTGCCATCGGGTGGACGTGGAACACTGAAGCTTTCTTT. Amino acid sequence: CAIGWTWNTEAFF.

This clonotype was seen repeatedly, ten times or more. This chain links TRBV6-2 or TRBV6-3 with TRBJ2-1, with a possible D match to TRBD2 (6 bases). This CDR3 is built from 16 residues. The V and J ends lost 7 bases and 2 bases respectively, with 18 bases between them. Germline CDR1 reads MNHEY; CDR2 reads SVGEGT. The CDR3 spells CASTSKLAPTYNEQFF. In DNA form, the CDR3 reads TGTGCCAGCACTTCGAAACTAGCCCCGACCTACAATGAGCAGTTCTTC.